Below, one T cell receptor beta chain is given with its context. Its antigen is still unknown. In the original processing: Without quality scores, immunoSEQ junctional reads could not be filtered like full-length reads. Some clones are missing from TCRdb's copy, which holds only in-frame ones; the method was immunoSEQ multiplex PCR. V and J calls and clone size are those listed in that table; D and trimming were worked out from the DNA. The repertoire holds some 1,600,000 clones, with 98% as singletons. These data belong to a study of shared clonotypes between healthy human individuals. Study-wide points: Larger estimated richness was generally recorded for naive subsets relative to memory subsets. The study's rarefaction showed incomplete sorted-subset sequencing despite large depth.

Trimming cost V 5 bases and J 6 bases; bases outside gene matches: 8. This CDR3 region has 13 residues. Germline lookup yields CDR1 SGHDT and CDR2 YYEEEE. This chain links TRBV5-6 with TRBJ2-7, with 7 bases identical to TRBD1. The sequence was obtained from a man younger than 40 in good health. The specimen was naive CD4+ T cells sorted from blood. Indicated subset: CD45RA+ positively selected. This CDR3 is CASSKTGFGEQYF. In DNA form, the CDR3 reads TGTGCCAGCAGTAAGACAGGGTTCGGCGAGCAGTACTTC. Drawing the rest from reference TRBV5-6 and TRBJ2-7, the complete variable domain is DAGVTQSPTHLIKTRGQQVTLRCSPKSGHDTVSWYQQALGQGPQFIFQYYEEEERQRGNFPDRFSGHQFPNYSSELNVNALLLGDSALYLCASSKTGFGEQYFGPGTRLTVT.